The 18 T cell receptor beta chains presented below share a single source sample, sequenced in a study of OX40 agonist ivuxolimab in advanced cancers. The table came from immunoSEQ multiplex PCR; TCRdb's copy has only in-frame clones and leaves some out. The data contain about 69,000 clones, about 90% of them singletons. The sequenced sample was CD4+ or CD8+ T cells sorted from blood, obtained in a trial of the OX40 agonist ivuxolimab. Every receptor here comes from an adult with an advanced solid tumor such as melanoma, head and neck, liver or kidney cancer.

This clone was detected only a few times. This rearrangement joins TRBV27 to TRBJ1-1, with D possibly being TRBD1 (5 bases). The CDR3 has 16 amino acids. Germline assignment: CDR1 MNHEY and CDR2 SMNVEV (reference sequence). V lost 4 bases to trimming and J lost 1 base, with 16 bases between them. CDR3: CASSSGFRGWNTEAFF. CDR3 bases: TGTGCCAGCAGTTCCGGATTTAGGGGCTGGAACACTGAAGCTTTCTTT.

This clone was observed a few times. The chain carries TRBV27 and TRBJ1-5; the match to TRBD1 covers 7 bases. The V and J ends lost 6 bases and 7 bases, in that order; junction bases with no gene match: 9. Germline CDR1 and CDR2: MNHEY and SMNVEV (reference sequence). CDR3 size: 14 residues. The CDR3 bases are TGTGCCAGCAGGACACGACAGGGAAGGCAGCCCCAGCATTTT. This translates into CASRTRQGRQPQHF.

This clone was counted between two and nine times. V and J are TRBV6-5 and TRBJ2-1; 10 nucleotides line up with TRBD2. Unmatched junction bases numbered 7, after V lost 7 bases and J lost 4 bases. The CDR3 loop spans 15 amino acids. Looked up from germline, CDR1 is MNHEY and CDR2 is SVGAGI. The CDR3 region has the DNA TGTGCCAGCATAAAGCGGGGGGGCCGGTACAATGAGCAGTTCTTC. Protein product: CASIKRGGRYNEQFF.

The rearrangement uses TRBV12-5 and TRBJ1-3; D gene uncertain. CDR1 and CDR2 (germline): LGHNT, FRNRAP. Trimming cost V 1 base and J 0 bases, with 7 bases left between them. There are 15 residues in the CDR3. The CDR3 DNA follows: TGTGCTAGTGGTTTGGGCAGTACCTCTGGAAACACCATATATTTT. Residues: CASGLGSTSGNTIYF.

V and J are TRBV2 and TRBJ2-3; D unresolved. The CDR3 spans 13 residues. Trimming removed 8 bases at V and 3 bases at J, with 12 bases between. Germline CDR1 reads SNHLY; CDR2 reads FYNNEI. The DNA of the CDR3 is TGTGCCAGCGACCCGGAACCTACAGATACGCAGTATTTT. Amino acids: CASDPEPTDTQYF.

The chain has TRBV5-1 and TRBJ2-2, with D unresolved. V was clipped by 2 bases and J by 3 bases, with 5 bases between them. The germline CDR1 and CDR2 sequences are SGHRS and YFSETQ. The CDR3 spans 13 residues. The CDR3 DNA follows: TGCGCCAGCAGCTTTGGGGACACCGGGGAGCTGTTTTTT. Translating gives CASSFGDTGELFF.

This chain connects TRBV9 to TRBJ2-3; TRBD2 aligns across 10 bases. Germline V gene sequence: CDR1 SGDLS, CDR2 YYNGEE. The length of the CDR3 is 17 residues. With 0 bases clipped from V and 2 bases from J, the junction kept 6 bases outside the gene matches. CDR3 sequence (DNA): TGTGCCAGCAGCGTAGGTGGTAGCGGGGGGTTCACAGATACGCAGTATTTT. This encodes CASSVGGSGGFTDTQYF.

This sequence joins TRBV2 and TRBJ2-5, with D maybe TRBD1 (6 bases). Germline V gene lookup returns CDR1 SNHLY and CDR2 FYNNEI. Trimming removed 0 bases from V and 5 bases from J, with 16 bases in between. This CDR3 is built from 16 residues. CDR3 DNA: TGTGCCAGCAGTGAAGCTTCGGGCAGGGGCGGTGAGACCCAGTACTTC. Its protein is CASSEASGRGGETQYF.

A few counts support this clone. This chain joins TRBV27 and TRBJ2-2, with no clear D. The CDR3 contains 9 residues. Germline CDR1 reads MNHEY; CDR2 reads SMNVEV (reference sequence). Here the CDR3 reads CPSPGELFF. The CDR3 DNA reads as TGTCCGTCCCCCGGGGAGCTGTTTTTT.

V gene TRBV13 combines with J gene TRBJ2-4, with D possibly being TRBD2 (5 bases). There are 13 residues in the CDR3. CDR1 and CDR2 from the germline V gene are PRHDT and FYEKMQ (reference sequence). Trimming removed 5 bases at V and 6 bases at J, with 11 bases between. CDR3 region: CASSRRDRNIQYF. As DNA, the CDR3 is TGTGCCAGCAGCAGACGGGATAGAAACATTCAGTACTTC.

This chain joins TRBV6-5 and TRBJ1-1; D gene ambiguous. The germline V gene encodes CDR1 MNHEY and CDR2 SVGAGI. V lost 6 bases, J lost 3 bases, and 11 bases lay in between. The CDR3 is 13 amino acids. The CDR3 sequence is CASRGFGDTEAFF. The CDR3 DNA reads as TGTGCCAGCAGGGGGTTTGGAGACACTGAAGCTTTCTTT.

This sequence joins TRBV5-6 and TRBJ1-5; D gene unclear. Per germline, CDR1 SGHDT and CDR2 YYEEEE. With 1 base removed from V and 5 bases from J, the gap between germline ends came to 13 bases. This CDR3 is 15 amino acids long. Here the CDR3 DNA reads TGTGCCAGCAGCTTGTCCTACCTTTTAGATCAGCCCCAGCATTTT. Protein sequence: CASSLSYLLDQPQHF.

The chain employs TRBV7-9 and TRBJ1-1; 8 bases are a match to TRBD1. V was clipped by 5 bases and J by 5 bases; unmatched bases: 10. Germline lookup yields CDR1 SEHNR and CDR2 FQNEAQ (reference sequence). The CDR3 totals 15 residues. CDR3 sequence reads: CASSPGTGRGTEAFF. CDR3 nucleotides: TGTGCCAGCAGCCCAGGGACAGGTCGGGGAACTGAAGCTTTCTTT.

V is TRBV7-2 and J is TRBJ1-3, with TRBD1 matching over 7 bases. CDR3 length: 14 residues. Unmatched junction bases numbered 4, after V lost 5 bases and J lost 3 bases. CDR1 and CDR2 from the germline V gene are SGHTA and FQGNSA. The CDR3 DNA reads as TGTGCCAGCAGCACCGGGACAGTTGGAAACACCATATATTTT. Protein sequence: CASSTGTVGNTIYF.

With regard to this clone: The germline gene is not matched at one end of the junction; a read error may be the cause. The chain has TRBV27 and TRBJ2-7, with 8 bases fitting TRBD1. Germline V CDR1 and CDR2: MNHEY, SMNVEV (reference sequence). This CDR3 contains 12 residues. In DNA, the CDR3 is TGTGCCAGCAGTTTAGAGGGACAGGTGTTCTCCTTC. It specifies CASSLEGQVFSF.

This chain joins TRBV2 and TRBJ2-5; 8 bases fit TRBD1. V shed 6 bases and J 4 bases; nucleotides not matched to a gene: 10. Germline CDR1 and CDR2: SNHLY and FYNNEI. The CDR3 contains 15 residues. This CDR3 reads CASSVRQGPGETQYF. The CDR3 DNA is TGTGCCAGCAGCGTGCGACAGGGGCCCGGAGAGACCCAGTACTTC.

The J gene is TRBJ1-3, the V gene TRBV5-1, with D unclear. Germline V gene lookup returns CDR1 SGHRS and CDR2 YFSETQ. V gave up 0 bases and J gave up 2 bases, with 15 bases separating them. CDR3 length: 17 amino acids. The CDR3 spells CASSLAQTGRAGNTIYF. The CDR3 nucleotides read TGCGCCAGCAGCTTGGCCCAGACCGGACGGGCTGGAAACACCATATATTTT.

The rearrangement uses TRBV15 and TRBJ2-7; 8 bases agree with TRBD2. V shed 0 bases and J 10 bases; nucleotides not matched to a gene: 8. Germline CDR1 reads LNHNV; CDR2 reads YYDKDF (reference sequence). The CDR3 contains 14 residues. The CDR3 bases are TGTGCCACCAGCAGAGAGGTAGCGGGAAACCCTCAGTACTTC. This sequence encodes CATSREVAGNPQYF.